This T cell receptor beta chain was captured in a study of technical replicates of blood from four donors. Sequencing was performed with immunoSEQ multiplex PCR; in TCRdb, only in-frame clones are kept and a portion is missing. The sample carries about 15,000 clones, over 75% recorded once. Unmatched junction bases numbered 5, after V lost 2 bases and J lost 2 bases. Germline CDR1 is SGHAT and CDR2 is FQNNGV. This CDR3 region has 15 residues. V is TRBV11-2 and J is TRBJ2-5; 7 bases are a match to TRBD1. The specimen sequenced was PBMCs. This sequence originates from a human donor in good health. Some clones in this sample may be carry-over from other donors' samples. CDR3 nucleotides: TGTGCCAGCAGCTTAAGCCCAGGGGGACAAGAGACCCAGTACTTC. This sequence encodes CASSLSPGGQETQYF.